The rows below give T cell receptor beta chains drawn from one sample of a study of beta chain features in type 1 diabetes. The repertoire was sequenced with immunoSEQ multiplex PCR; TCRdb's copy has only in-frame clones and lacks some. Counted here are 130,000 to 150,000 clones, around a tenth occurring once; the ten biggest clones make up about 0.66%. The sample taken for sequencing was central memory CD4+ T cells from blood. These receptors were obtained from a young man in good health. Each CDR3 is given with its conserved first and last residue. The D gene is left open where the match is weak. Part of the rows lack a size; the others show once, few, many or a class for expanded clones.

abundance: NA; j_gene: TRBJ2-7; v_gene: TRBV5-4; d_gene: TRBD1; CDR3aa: CASSLWGQGLSSYEQYF; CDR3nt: TGTGCCAGCAGCTTGTGGGGACAGGGATTGAGCTCCTACGAGCAGTACTTC
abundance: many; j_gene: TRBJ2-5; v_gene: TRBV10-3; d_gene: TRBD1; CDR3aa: CAISDTGGRETQYF; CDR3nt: TGTGCCATCAGTGACACAGGGGGGCGAGAGACCCAGTACTTC
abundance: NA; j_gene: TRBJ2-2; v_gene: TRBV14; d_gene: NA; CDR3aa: CASSQNLNTGELFF; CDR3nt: TGTGCCAGCAGCCAAAACTTGAACACCGGGGAGCTGTTTTTT
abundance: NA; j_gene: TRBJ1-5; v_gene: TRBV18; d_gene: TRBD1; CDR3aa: CASPKTTGNRNQPQHF; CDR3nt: TGTGCCAGCCCGAAAACGACAGGGAATCGCAATCAGCCCCAGCATTTT
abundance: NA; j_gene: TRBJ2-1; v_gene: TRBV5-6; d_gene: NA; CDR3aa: CASSSWTGGQFF; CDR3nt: TGTGCCAGCAGCTCATGGACCGGGGGGCAGTTCTTC
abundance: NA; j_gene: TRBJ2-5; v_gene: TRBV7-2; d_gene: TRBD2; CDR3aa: CASSTRTSGEETQYF; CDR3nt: TGTGCCAGCAGCACCCGGACTAGCGGGGAAGAGACCCAGTACTTC
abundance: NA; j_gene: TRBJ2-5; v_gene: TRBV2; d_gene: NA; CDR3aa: CASSAGFGLGAHF; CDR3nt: NA
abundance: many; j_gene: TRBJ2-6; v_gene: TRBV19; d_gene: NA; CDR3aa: CASPTEAGANVLTF; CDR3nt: TGTGCCAGTCCGACAGAGGCTGGGGCCAACGTCCTGACTTTC
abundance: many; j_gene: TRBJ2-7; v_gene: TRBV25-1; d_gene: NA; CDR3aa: CASSEYASEQYF; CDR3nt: TGTGCCAGCAGTGAATACGCTAGCGAGCAGTACTTC
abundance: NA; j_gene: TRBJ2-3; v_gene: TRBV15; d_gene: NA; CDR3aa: CATSRVTDTQYF; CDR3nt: TGTGCCACCAGCAGAGTAACAGATACGCAGTATTTT
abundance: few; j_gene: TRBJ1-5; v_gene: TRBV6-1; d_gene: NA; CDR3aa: CASIMWGVRGQPQHF; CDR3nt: TGTGCCAGCATTATGTGGGGGGTACGCGGTCAGCCCCAGCATTTT
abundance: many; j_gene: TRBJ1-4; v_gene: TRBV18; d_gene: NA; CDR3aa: CASSPQDTTNEKLFF; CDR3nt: TGTGCCAGCTCACCGCAGGACACAACTAATGAAAAACTGTTTTTT
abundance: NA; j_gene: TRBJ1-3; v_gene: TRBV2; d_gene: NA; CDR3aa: CASGPARGFNF; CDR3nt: TGTGCCAGCGGACCCGCCCGGGGATTTAATTTT
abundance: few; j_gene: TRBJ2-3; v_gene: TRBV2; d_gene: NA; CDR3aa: CASSEAGAADTQYF; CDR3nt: TGTGCCAGCAGTGAAGCGGGAGCGGCAGATACGCAGTATTTT
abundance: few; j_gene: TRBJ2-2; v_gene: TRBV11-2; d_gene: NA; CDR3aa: CASSQSGVAGELFF; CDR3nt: TGTGCCAGCAGCCAAAGCGGTGTTGCCGGGGAGCTGTTTTTT
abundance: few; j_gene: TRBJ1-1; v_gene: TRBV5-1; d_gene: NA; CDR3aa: CASSPLTREGTEAFF; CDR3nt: TGCGCCAGCAGCCCGCTTACAAGGGAGGGCACTGAAGCTTTCTTT
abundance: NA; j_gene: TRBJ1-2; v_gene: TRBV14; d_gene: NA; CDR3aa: CASSHGHSNNHYGYTF; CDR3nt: TGTGCCAGCAGCCACGGACATTCAAACAACCACTATGGCTACACCTTC
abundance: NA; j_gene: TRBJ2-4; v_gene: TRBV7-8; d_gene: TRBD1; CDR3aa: CASSPEAGGKNIQYF; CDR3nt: TGTGCCAGCAGCCCAGAGGCAGGGGGCAAAAACATTCAGTACTTC
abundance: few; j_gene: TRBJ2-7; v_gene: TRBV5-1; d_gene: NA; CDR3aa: CASSFRGDYEQYF; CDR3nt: TGCGCCAGCAGCTTCAGGGGAGACTACGAGCAGTACTTC
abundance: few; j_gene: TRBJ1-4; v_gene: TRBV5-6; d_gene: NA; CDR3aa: CASSLPGQSDEKLFF; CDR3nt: TGTGCCAGCAGTTTACCGGGACAATCGGATGAAAAACTGTTTTTT
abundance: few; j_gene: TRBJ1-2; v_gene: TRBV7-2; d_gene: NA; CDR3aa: CASSLDRTEYGYTF; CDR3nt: TGTGCCAGCAGCTTAGACCGGACAGAGTATGGCTACACCTTC
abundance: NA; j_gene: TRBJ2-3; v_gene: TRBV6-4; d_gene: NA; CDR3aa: CASSARGLDTQYF; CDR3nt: TGTGCCAGCAGTGCACGGGGGTTGGATACGCAGTATTTT
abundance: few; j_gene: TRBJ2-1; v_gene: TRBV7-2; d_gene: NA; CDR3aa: CASSLLPGSYNEQFF; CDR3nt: TGTGCCAGCAGCTTACTCCCCGGGAGCTACAATGAGCAGTTCTTC
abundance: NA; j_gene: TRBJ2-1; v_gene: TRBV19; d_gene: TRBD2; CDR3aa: CASSELLSGGARREQFF; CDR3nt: TGTGCCAGTAGTGAACTCCTTAGCGGGGGGGCCCGACGGGAGCAGTTCTTC
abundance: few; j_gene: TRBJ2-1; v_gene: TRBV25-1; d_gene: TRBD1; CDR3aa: CASAWDRGTEQFF; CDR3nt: TGTGCCAGCGCCTGGGACAGGGGGACTGAGCAGTTCTTC
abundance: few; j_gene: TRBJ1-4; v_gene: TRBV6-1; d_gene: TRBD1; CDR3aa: CASSEARGGVEKLFF; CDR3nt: TGTGCCAGCAGTGAAGCGCGAGGGGGCGTCGAAAAACTGTTTTTT
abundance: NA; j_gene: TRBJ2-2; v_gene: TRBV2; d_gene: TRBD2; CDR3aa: CASREAGGPTGELFF; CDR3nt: TGTGCCAGCAGGGAAGCGGGGGGGCCCACCGGGGAGCTGTTTTTT
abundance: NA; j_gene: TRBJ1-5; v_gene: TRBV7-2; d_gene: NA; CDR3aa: CASSTAMVQPQHF; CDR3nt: TGTGCCAGCTCGACAGCAATGGTTCAGCCCCAGCATTTT
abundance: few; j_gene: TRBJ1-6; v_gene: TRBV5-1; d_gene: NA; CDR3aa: CASSPQGLDNSPLHF; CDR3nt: TGCGCCAGCAGCCCTCAGGGGTTGGATAATTCACCCCTCCACTTT
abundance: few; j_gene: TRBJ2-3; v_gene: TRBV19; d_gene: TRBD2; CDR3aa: CASSTSRLASKGDTQYF; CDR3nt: TGTGCCAGTAGTACAAGCAGACTAGCGTCAAAGGGGGATACGCAGTATTTT
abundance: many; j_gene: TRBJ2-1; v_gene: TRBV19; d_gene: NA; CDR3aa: CASSPGAQTHNEQFF; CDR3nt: TGTGCCAGTAGTCCGGGAGCCCAAACCCACAATGAGCAGTTCTTC
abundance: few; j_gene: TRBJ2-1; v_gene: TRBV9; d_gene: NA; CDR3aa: CASSVVGGAVFGEQFF; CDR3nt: TGTGCCAGCAGCGTAGTAGGGGGGGCGGTTTTCGGTGAGCAGTTCTTC
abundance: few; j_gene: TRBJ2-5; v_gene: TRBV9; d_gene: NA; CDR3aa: CASSVGPTAGGTQYF; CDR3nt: TGTGCCAGCAGCGTAGGACCGACGGCCGGAGGGACCCAGTACTTC
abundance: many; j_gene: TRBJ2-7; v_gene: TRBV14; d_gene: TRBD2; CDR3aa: CASSPLAGFYEQYF; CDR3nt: TGTGCCAGCAGCCCTCTAGCGGGTTTCTACGAGCAGTACTTC
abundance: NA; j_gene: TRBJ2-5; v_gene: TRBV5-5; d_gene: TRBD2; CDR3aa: CASSQDPGLTRTQYF; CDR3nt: TGTGCCAGCAGCCAAGATCCGGGACTAACTAGGACCCAGTACTTC
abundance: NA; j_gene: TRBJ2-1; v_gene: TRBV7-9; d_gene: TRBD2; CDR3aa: CASSSLAGGRYNEQFF; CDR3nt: TGTGCCAGCAGCTCCCTAGCGGGGGGGCGCTACAATGAGCAGTTCTTC
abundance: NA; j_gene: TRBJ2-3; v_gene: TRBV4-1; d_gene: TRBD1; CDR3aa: CASSLTSGTGKNTQYF; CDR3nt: TGCGCCAGCAGCCTCACCTCCGGGACAGGGAAAAATACGCAGTATTTT
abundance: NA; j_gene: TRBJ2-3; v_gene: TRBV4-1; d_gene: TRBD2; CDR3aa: CASSQGAGTSIDTQYF; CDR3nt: TGCGCCAGCAGCCAAGGGGCTGGGACTAGCATAGATACGCAGTATTTT
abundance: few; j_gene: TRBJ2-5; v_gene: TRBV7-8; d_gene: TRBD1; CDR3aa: CASRKQGVIGETQYF; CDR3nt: TGTGCCAGCAGAAAACAGGGGGTAATAGGGGAGACCCAGTACTTC
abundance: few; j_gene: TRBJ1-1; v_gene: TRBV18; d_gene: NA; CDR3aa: CASSTAGDTEAFF; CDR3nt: TGTGCCAGCTCGACGGCCGGGGACACTGAAGCTTTCTTT
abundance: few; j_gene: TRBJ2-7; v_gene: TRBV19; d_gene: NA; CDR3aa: CASRDRSYEQYF; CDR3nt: TGTGCCAGCCGCGACAGATCCTACGAGCAGTACTTC
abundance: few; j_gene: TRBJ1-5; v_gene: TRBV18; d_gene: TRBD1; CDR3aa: CASSRDRGNQPQHF; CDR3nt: TGTGCCAGCTCACGGGACAGGGGGAATCAGCCCCAGCATTTT
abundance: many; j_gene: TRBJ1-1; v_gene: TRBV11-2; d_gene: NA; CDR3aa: CASSLEQRRGEAFF; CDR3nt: TGTGCCAGCAGCTTAGAACAGCGCCGGGGAGAAGCTTTCTTT
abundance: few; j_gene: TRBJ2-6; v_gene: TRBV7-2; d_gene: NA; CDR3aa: CASSLDRTQGAGANVLTF; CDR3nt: TGTGCCAGCAGCTTAGATCGGACGCAGGGCGCTGGGGCCAACGTCCTGACTTTC
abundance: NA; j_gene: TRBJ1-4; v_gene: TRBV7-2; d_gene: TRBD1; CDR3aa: CASRYGQGANEKLFF; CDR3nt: TGTGCCAGCAGATATGGACAGGGAGCTAATGAAAAACTGTTTTTT
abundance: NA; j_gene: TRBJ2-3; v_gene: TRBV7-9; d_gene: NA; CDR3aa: CASGEDTQYF; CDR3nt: TGTGCCAGCGGTGAGGATACGCAGTATTTT
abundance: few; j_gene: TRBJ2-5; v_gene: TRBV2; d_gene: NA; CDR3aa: CASSEASGRSETQYF; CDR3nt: TGTGCCAGCAGTGAAGCCTCAGGAAGGTCAGAGACCCAGTACTTC
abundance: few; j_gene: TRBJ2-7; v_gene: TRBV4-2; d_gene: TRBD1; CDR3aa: CASSKTTGTYEQYF; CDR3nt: TGTGCCAGCAGCAAGACGACAGGGACCTACGAGCAGTACTTC
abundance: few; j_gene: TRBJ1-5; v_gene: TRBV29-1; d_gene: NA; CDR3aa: CSVGKDSLNQPQHF; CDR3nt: TGCAGCGTTGGGAAGGACAGCTTGAATCAGCCCCAGCATTTT
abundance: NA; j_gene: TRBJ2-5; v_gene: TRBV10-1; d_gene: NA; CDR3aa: CASSDHGRQETQYF; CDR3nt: TGCGCCAGCAGTGACCACGGCAGGCAAGAGACCCAGTACTTC
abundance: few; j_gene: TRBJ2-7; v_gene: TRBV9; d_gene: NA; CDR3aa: CASSGPTGLSEQYF; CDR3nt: TGTGCCAGCAGCGGACCAACAGGGCTGAGCGAGCAGTACTTC
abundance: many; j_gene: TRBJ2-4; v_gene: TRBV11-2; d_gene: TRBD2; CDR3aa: CASSRSGLATKNIQYF; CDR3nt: TGTGCCAGCAGTCGTTCAGGACTAGCGACCAAAAACATTCAGTACTTC
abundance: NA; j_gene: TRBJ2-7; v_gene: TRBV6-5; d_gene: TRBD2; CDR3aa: CASRPAGAIYEQYF; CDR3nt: TGTGCCAGCAGGCCAGCGGGGGCTATCTACGAGCAGTACTTC
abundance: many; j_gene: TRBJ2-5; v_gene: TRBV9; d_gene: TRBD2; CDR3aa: CASSVGTGGPETQYF; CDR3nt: TGTGCCAGCAGCGTAGGAACGGGGGGGCCGGAGACCCAGTACTTC
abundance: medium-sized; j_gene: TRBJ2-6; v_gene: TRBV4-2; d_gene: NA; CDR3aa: CASSQIQGSGANVLTF; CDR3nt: TGTGCCAGCAGCCAGATACAGGGATCTGGGGCCAACGTCCTGACTTTC